Listed below are T cell receptor beta chains from one sample, sequenced in a study of blood T cell repertoires in COVID-19. Some clones are missing from TCRdb's copy, which holds only in-frame ones; the method was immunoSEQ multiplex PCR. Here the sample spans about 150,000 clones, around 79% being singletons. Material: peripheral blood. Receptors were obtained from a man in his fifties with active or convalescent COVID-19. The CDR3 runs from the conserved cysteine through the conserved F or W. Fields, in order: V gene, J gene, D gene, clone size, CDR3 DNA, CDR3 protein. A D gene is named only where the DNA matches it firmly. Not every row has a clone size; where given, it reads once, few, many or a size class.

TRBV29-1	TRBJ2-3	-	-	TGCAGCGGCCTCCCAGGGGCCGATACGCAGTATTTT	CSGLPGADTQYF
TRBV7-2	TRBJ2-7	-	once	TGTGCCAGCAGCTTAGGGAGCAGAACAAGCTCCTACGAGCAGTACTTC	CASSLGSRTSSYEQYF
TRBV19	TRBJ2-3	-	once	TGTGCCAGTAAGACAGCGGGTAACACAGATACGCAGTATTTT	CASKTAGNTDTQYF
TRBV6-6	TRBJ2-1	TRBD1	-	TGTGCCACCCAGGGGGCTACCTACAATGAGCAGTTCTTC	CATQGATYNEQFF
TRBV19	TRBJ2-1	-	many	TGTGCCAGTAGTATGCGGGACGGGAGATACAATGAGCAGTTCTTC	CASSMRDGRYNEQFF
TRBV25-1	TRBJ1-6	-	few	TGTGCCAGTCCTGAATGGGAGGACTTCAGCTCCTATAATTCACCCCTCCACTTT	CASPEWEDFSSYNSPLHF
TRBV9	TRBJ2-3	-	-	TGTGCCAGCAGCGTAGGAGGATCTAGCACAGATACGCAGTATTTT	CASSVGGSSTDTQYF
TRBV13	TRBJ2-2	TRBD2	-	TGTGCCAGCAGCTTAGGTAGGACTAGCACCGGGGAGCTGTTTTTT	CASSLGRTSTGELFF
TRBV18	TRBJ2-3	TRBD2	-	TGTGCCAGCTCACCTGGCGGGAGTGCAGATACGCAGTATTTT	CASSPGGSADTQYF
TRBV7-2	TRBJ2-5	TRBD1	-	TGTGCCAGCAGCCGCCCTACAGGGGGCCTAGAGACCCAGTACTTC	CASSRPTGGLETQYF
TRBV4-1	TRBJ2-7	-	-	TGCGCCAGCAGCCCTGGAGGGTCTTACTACGAGCAGTACTTC	CASSPGGSYYEQYF
TRBV4-1	TRBJ1-3	TRBD1	-	TGCGCCAGCAGCTATGACAGGGCCTCTGGAAACACCATATATTTT	CASSYDRASGNTIYF
TRBV6-5	TRBJ2-3	TRBD2	-	TGTGCCAGCAGTCTACCGGGACTAGCAACAGATACGCAGTATTTT	CASSLPGLATDTQYF
TRBV29-1	TRBJ2-2	TRBD1	-	TGCAGCGTTCGACAGGGGGCATCCGGGGAGCTGTTTTTT	CSVRQGASGELFF
TRBV5-1	TRBJ2-1	-	-	TGCGCCAGCAGCCCCGCGATCCTCAATGAGCAGTTCTTC	CASSPAILNEQFF
TRBV3-1/TRBV3-2	TRBJ2-7	TRBD1	once	TGTGCCAGCAGCGCGAGCACAGGGGGAACGTACTTC	CASSASTGGTYF
TRBV3-1/TRBV3-2	TRBJ2-2	-	-	TGTGCCAGCAGCCTCAAAAGGAGGGGGGAGCTGTTTTTT	CASSLKRRGELFF
TRBV12-2	TRBJ2-5	-	-	TGTGCAAGTCGCTTAGTCGGGACTAGCGGGAAGGGTGGCGAGACCCAGTACTTC	CASRLVGTSGKGGETQYF
TRBV27	TRBJ2-1	TRBD2	-	TGTGCCAGCAGTTCCCTTTTAGCTAGCGGGTTGTACAATGAGCAGTTCTTC	CASSSLLASGLYNEQFF
TRBV6-5	TRBJ2-7	TRBD2	-	TGTGCCAGCAGTTCACTACGGGCTAGCGGGAGACCCGAGCAGTACTTC	CASSSLRASGRPEQYF
TRBV10-3	TRBJ1-4	-	few	TGTGCCATCAGTGACCCCGATGGTAACGGGGAGACTGAAAAACTGTTTTTT	CAISDPDGNGETEKLFF
TRBV5-1	TRBJ1-4	TRBD1	-	TGCGCCAGCAGCATACCAGGGGGCGCCGGTGAAAAACTGTTTTTT	CASSIPGGAGEKLFF
TRBV18	TRBJ1-3	TRBD1	-	TGTGCCAGCTCACCAGCAGGGGGCAGTGGAAACACCATATATTTT	CASSPAGGSGNTIYF
TRBV6-5	TRBJ2-3	TRBD1	few	TGTGCCTTAACCGGTCGACAGGGGCACACAGATACGCAGTATTTT	CALTGRQGHTDTQYF
TRBV21-1	TRBJ2-1	-	-	TGTGCCAGCAGCACCAAGACTAGGTCCTACAATGAGCAGTTCTTC	CASSTKTRSYNEQFF
TRBV30	TRBJ1-2	-	-	TGTGCCTGGAGTGGGGGCTCCCTTAACTATGGCTACACCTTC	CAWSGGSLNYGYTF
TRBV27	TRBJ1-6	-	-	TGTGCCAGCAGTTTTCCGGGTTCACCCCTCCACTTT	CASSFPGSPLHF
TRBV3-1/TRBV3-2	TRBJ1-5	TRBD1	-	TGTGCCAGCAGCCTCACAGGGGGGAATCAGCCCCAGCATTTT	CASSLTGGNQPQHF
TRBV9	TRBJ2-1	TRBD2	-	TGTGCCAGCAGTACCCCGGGCGGGAGCAATGAGCAGTTCTTC	CASSTPGGSNEQFF
TRBV27	TRBJ2-7	-	-	TGTGCCAGCAGTCCAGGATACGAGCAGTACTTC	CASSPGYEQYF
TRBV11-2	TRBJ1-6	TRBD1	-	TGTGCCAGCAGCCGATCGGACAGGATTAATTCACCCCTCCACTTT	CASSRSDRINSPLHF
TRBV30	TRBJ2-3	TRBD2	-	TGTGCCTGGAGTCTTGGACTAGGCGCAGATACGCAGTATTTT	CAWSLGLGADTQYF
TRBV3-1/TRBV3-2	TRBJ2-5	TRBD2	-	TGTGCCAGCAGCCGCCAACTAGCGGAAGAGACCCAGTACTTC	CASSRQLAEETQYF
TRBV6-2/TRBV6-3	TRBJ2-1	-	few	TGTGCCAGCAGTTTTGATGAGGGAGGAACCTACAATGAGCAGTTCTTC	CASSFDEGGTYNEQFF
TRBV5-6	TRBJ2-7	TRBD1	-	TGTGCCAGCAGAACCGGGACAGGGATTTACGAGCAGTACTTC	CASRTGTGIYEQYF
TRBV28	TRBJ2-5	-	-	TGTGCCAGCAGTTTCTTCGAGGGCAGGGAGACCCAGTACTTC	CASSFFEGRETQYF
TRBV19	TRBJ2-2	TRBD1	-	TGTGCCAGTAGTATATCGGGCAGGGGGTACGGGGAGCTGTTTTTT	CASSISGRGYGELFF
TRBV19	TRBJ1-5	-	-	TGTGCCAGTAGTATGGGTGGAGGGTACGATCAGCCCCAGCATTTT	CASSMGGGYDQPQHF
TRBV10-3	TRBJ1-1	TRBD1	-	TGTGCCATCAGTGACAGGGGGCAAGTTGAAGCTTTCTTT	CAISDRGQVEAFF
TRBV28	TRBJ1-2	TRBD1	many	TGTGCCAGCAGTCTCAGGACAGGGGCTAACTATGGCTACACCTTC	CASSLRTGANYGYTF
TRBV5-4	TRBJ2-2	-	-	TGTGCCAGCAGCTTGGGGGCGACCGGGGAGCTGTTTTTT	CASSLGATGELFF
TRBV6-5	TRBJ2-7	TRBD2	-	TGTGCCAGCAGTTACTCGAGGGGACTAGCGGGAAGGGAGCAGTACTTC	CASSYSRGLAGREQYF
TRBV27	TRBJ1-3	TRBD1	-	TGTGCCAGCAGTTCTAACAGGGGGCCAGGGTCTGGAAACACCATATATTTT	CASSSNRGPGSGNTIYF
TRBV10-3	TRBJ1-2	-	few	TGTGCCGCCAGTGGGGGCTCCTACTATGGCTACACCTTC	CAASGGSYYGYTF
TRBV29-1	TRBJ2-2	-	-	TGCAGCGTTCAGGGACAGAACACCGGGGAGCTGTTTTTT	CSVQGQNTGELFF
TRBV12-5	TRBJ1-6	-	once	TGTGCTAGTGGCCCGCAGGGGCCCTATAGTTCACCCCTCCACTTT	CASGPQGPYSSPLHF
TRBV28	TRBJ1-2	TRBD1	-	TGTGCCAGCAGTTTATCCCGGACAGGGAATATTGGCTACACCTTC	CASSLSRTGNIGYTF
TRBV5-5	TRBJ1-2	-	-	TGTGCCAGCAGCCCATCAGGGGATCATGGCTACACCTTC	CASSPSGDHGYTF
TRBV5-6	TRBJ2-3	TRBD2	few	TGTGCCAGCAGCTCCATCGGCCCAGCGGGGGGCACAGATACGCAGTATTTT	CASSSIGPAGGTDTQYF
TRBV11-2	TRBJ2-2	TRBD2	-	TGTGCCAGCAGTCGAAGCGGGAGCACCGGGGAGCTGTTTTTT	CASSRSGSTGELFF
TRBV4-1	TRBJ2-7	TRBD2	-	TGCGCCAGCAGCCACGGGGCCGACGGGAGCGGGAGGCCCCAAGAGCAGTACTTC	CASSHGADGSGRPQEQYF